What follows describes a single T cell receptor beta chain. No cognate antigen has been identified for it. Base qualities are not recorded, but no much larger clone differs from it by a single base. Library preparation used the immunoSEQ multiplex PCR assay. A mixture of 60 forward primers for TCR Vbeta segments and 13 reverse primers for TCR Jbeta segments was used in the multiplex PCR. The CDR3 region of rearranged TCR beta genes was amplified from genomic DNA with a multiplex PCR assay. The Illumina HiSeq System was used to sequence the amplified TCR beta libraries as 87-base-pair reads. On the authors' methods: In a later analysis, 80 million or so unique TCR beta chains were counted across the roughly 610 repertoires, and roughly 9.9 million of these chains were shared by at least two donors. To remove PCR and sequencing errors, raw reads were error-corrected and collapsed into unique sequences using a nearest-neighbor algorithm that merged closely related sequences. To assign V, D and J gene segments, CDR3 sequences were aligned to IMGT reference sequences. For a sequence to be retained, at least a six-nucleotide match to both a V gene segment and a J gene segment was required. A rearrangement counted as productive if the CDR3 had no stop codons and remained in frame with V and J, and every other rearrangement counted as non-productive. CDR3 was defined according to IMGT convention as the region running from the second conserved V-encoded cysteine to the conserved J-encoded phenylalanine. The earlier analysis of fewer than 750 of the donors excluded sequences that lacked an unambiguous match to a single V gene segment. In an earlier analysis of approximately 560 of the donors, a V segment was called functional when productive rearrangements were above 56.7%, and segregating when the standard deviation between donors exceeded 5%. A statistical classification framework was developed to diagnose cytomegalovirus status using the catalog of TCR beta chain sequences. A later analysis assigned V and J genes by comparing TCR nucleotide sequences with IMGT/GENE-DB human TR gene sequences. In a later analysis, CDR3 sequences and most-parsimonious VDJ recombination scenarios were assigned using the TCRdist pipeline. In a later analysis, every TCR beta chain was defined by the combination of its CDR3 amino acid sequence and its V-gene family, and reads without a unique V-gene family were dropped. A later analysis removed several hundred highly shared, low-generation-probability nucleotide sequences to deal with suspected cross-contamination and a sequencing artifact. In a later analysis, a clonal expansion index for each public chain was calculated from normalized within-repertoire ranks of inferred template counts. Generation probabilities in a later analysis came from a VDJ recombination model fitted to out-of-frame rearrangements, and those results were checked against IGoR. Hypergeometric tests were used in a later analysis to score TCR-TCR, TCR-HLA and TCR-CMV co-occurrence, with a repertoire-size bias correction applied to the TCR pairs. To estimate false discovery rates, a later analysis permuted the HLA or CMV assignments 20 times. In a later analysis, co-occurring TCRs were grouped using DBSCAN, and TCRdist sequence similarity was added for clustering within HLA-allele-positive subsets. Repertoires with fewer than 30,000 or more than 120,000 public chains were left out of co-occurrence clustering, as were about 5 repertoires with anomalous nucleotide sharing. TCRdb limited this immuneACCESS table to in-frame rearrangements with V and J called. A share of clones is missing; checked studies link under half to unresolved V genes, and the rest is unexplained. That table furnishes V, J and clone size, whereas the DNA furnished D and trimming. This sample has about 200,000 clones in its table, and 60% to 80% of those were observed once. The top ten constitute approximately 2% of the sample.

V loses 0 bases at its end and J loses 9 bases; junction bases beyond the gene matches: 3. In the germline V gene, CDR1 corresponds to SGDLS and CDR2 to YYNGEE. CDR3 length: 15 amino acids, cysteine to phenylalanine. Only the CDR3 DNA is retained, 45 bases long and in frame from the first base. This record comes from a study of cytomegalovirus exposure and HLA in healthy donors (dated by TCRdb to about 2017). Concerning the study at large: An earlier analysis of several hundred of the donors reported approximately 300 Gb of sequence data and 100 million to 120 million unique TCR beta sequences obtained from approximately 180 million T cells. Across approximately 420 genotyped donors of the cohort, an average of 235,054 unique TCR beta nucleotide sequences per donor were sequenced, and roughly a sixth of those sequences were non-productive. A later genetic analysis took genome-wide SNP genotypes for about 55% of the roughly 700 donors and used that subset as a discovery cohort. To predict cytomegalovirus infection status, the study combined high-throughput TCR immunosequencing, statistical association of individual TCRs with disease status, and machine learning. Because of strong linkage in the cohort, roughly five DR-DQ haplotypes were treated as single units for association and clustering. Of the 350 to 450 genotyped donors, 75% to 85% were placed in the genetic ancestry cluster associated with self-reported Caucasian donors. Class I and class II HLA loci were covered by the typing at four-digit resolution. The aim of the study was to test whether cataloging public T cell receptors could identify signatures of past pathogen exposure. Using immunosequencing, the study profiled T cell repertoires from about 620 subjects and related those repertoires to cytomegalovirus serostatus. To study patterns of TCR occurrence, a later analysis re-analyzed previously published TCR beta repertoires from 666 donors and added high-resolution HLA genotyping. Rather than using new phenotypic data, the later analysis identified candidate immune exposures from TCR beta sequences and from how often those sequences occurred across donors. Every discovery cohort repertoire had been produced on one sequencing platform. Besides the first cohort of roughly 660 subjects, a separate validation cohort made up of over a hundred different subjects was used. Donor age, sex, ethnicity and CMV serostatus were collected together with the repertoire data. Around 330 gigabases of sequencing data and roughly 80 million unique TCR sequences made up an early release that covered roughly 670 HLA-typed donors. The number of typed donors differed by locus: about 620-630 for A, B, C, DRB1 and DQB1; 500 to 550 for DQA1; around 580 for DPA1; and roughly 470 for DPB1. To decide whether each TCR beta V gene segment behaved as functional or pseudogenic, an earlier analysis of fewer than 750 of the donors relied on high-throughput TCR beta sequencing.

The cohort consisted of approximately 690 healthy bone marrow donors. All cohort members were sampled while nominally healthy, although unrecorded immune exposures were likely present. The donor was CMV seronegative and belonged to the group of 352 seronegative cohort members. Every donor gave a peripheral blood sample, and the peripheral blood mononuclear cells from that sample were used for TCR beta sequencing. The Qiagen DNeasy Blood Extraction Kit was used to extract genomic DNA from the blood cell samples. Study-level results and caveats: In a later analysis, HLA-associated TCR beta chains were found to be more clonally expanded and to have lower generation probabilities than equally common non-associated chains. Linkage disequilibrium might explain the correlated functional status among segregating V segments, but an unknown experimental factor could not be ruled out. In a later genetic analysis, a missense DCLRE1C variant was associated with V-gene and J-gene trimming of TCR beta chains, and the association was replicated in an independent cohort. Broadly in line with IMGT annotations, most TCR beta V segments showed up in productive rearrangements about 87% or about 30% of the time in an earlier analysis of about 500 of the donors. Because the 87-base-pair reads could not distinguish some IMGT-functional V segments, including TRBV6-2 and TRBV6-3, those segments were excluded. A later analysis reported that several top co-occurrence clusters appeared linked to parvovirus B19, influenza, CMV and Epstein-Barr virus. In both the original and validation cohorts, the classifier was reported to diagnose cytomegalovirus status with high specificity and sensitivity. A further reported finding was that TCR beta sequences accurately predicted the HLA-A and HLA-B alleles for most subjects in the first cohort. Strong co-occurrence of HLA alleles, especially DR and DQ, made assigning TCR associations to individual alleles difficult. In a later analysis, the rate of TCR association differed among HLA loci, with DRB1 alleles having the most associated TCRs and HLA-C alleles having the fewest. Because counts were too low, 15 to 20 rarely observed V segments, including chromosome 9 orphons, were excluded from the earlier analysis of 587 of the donors. For the cohort, immune exposure information was limited to CMV serostatus. A cluster of highly shared sequence variants was judged likely to represent a technical artifact of the sequencing pipeline. Presence/absence analyses assumed roughly uniform sequencing depth across donors, an assumption that may not hold. Across donors, most TCR sequences were observed very rarely, whereas some public TCRs were present in many individuals. This cohort had only TCR beta chains sequenced, and the lack of alpha or paired-chain data limited which features could be detected. Most CMV-associated TCR beta chains appeared to be HLA-restricted in a later analysis, and the HLA associations seemed to be driven largely by CMV exposure. A few of the identified cytomegalovirus-associated TCR beta chains were confirmed in vitro to be specific for cytomegalovirus antigens. Because HLA typing was missing for some donors at each locus, association tests included only the typed subset. The study listed approximately 150 TCR beta chains as associated with cytomegalovirus. In a later analysis, some 17,000 TCR beta sequences were associated with specific HLA alleles at a false discovery rate of 0.05. In a later genetic analysis, fewer N-insertions in productive TCRs were reported among donors in an Asian-associated ancestry cluster than the 666-donor mean. The authors suggested that the approach could potentially be extended to other disease states and immunological phenotypes.

This sequence was found in a male donor in good health and CMV-seronegative. The source material was PBMCs. The V and J segments used are TRBV9 and TRBJ2-2, with 12 bases matching TRBD1. The DNA sequence is as follows: TGTGCCAGCAGCGTAGAGGGACAGGGGGCCAGGGAGCTGTTTTTT. This sequence encodes CASSVEGQGARELFF.